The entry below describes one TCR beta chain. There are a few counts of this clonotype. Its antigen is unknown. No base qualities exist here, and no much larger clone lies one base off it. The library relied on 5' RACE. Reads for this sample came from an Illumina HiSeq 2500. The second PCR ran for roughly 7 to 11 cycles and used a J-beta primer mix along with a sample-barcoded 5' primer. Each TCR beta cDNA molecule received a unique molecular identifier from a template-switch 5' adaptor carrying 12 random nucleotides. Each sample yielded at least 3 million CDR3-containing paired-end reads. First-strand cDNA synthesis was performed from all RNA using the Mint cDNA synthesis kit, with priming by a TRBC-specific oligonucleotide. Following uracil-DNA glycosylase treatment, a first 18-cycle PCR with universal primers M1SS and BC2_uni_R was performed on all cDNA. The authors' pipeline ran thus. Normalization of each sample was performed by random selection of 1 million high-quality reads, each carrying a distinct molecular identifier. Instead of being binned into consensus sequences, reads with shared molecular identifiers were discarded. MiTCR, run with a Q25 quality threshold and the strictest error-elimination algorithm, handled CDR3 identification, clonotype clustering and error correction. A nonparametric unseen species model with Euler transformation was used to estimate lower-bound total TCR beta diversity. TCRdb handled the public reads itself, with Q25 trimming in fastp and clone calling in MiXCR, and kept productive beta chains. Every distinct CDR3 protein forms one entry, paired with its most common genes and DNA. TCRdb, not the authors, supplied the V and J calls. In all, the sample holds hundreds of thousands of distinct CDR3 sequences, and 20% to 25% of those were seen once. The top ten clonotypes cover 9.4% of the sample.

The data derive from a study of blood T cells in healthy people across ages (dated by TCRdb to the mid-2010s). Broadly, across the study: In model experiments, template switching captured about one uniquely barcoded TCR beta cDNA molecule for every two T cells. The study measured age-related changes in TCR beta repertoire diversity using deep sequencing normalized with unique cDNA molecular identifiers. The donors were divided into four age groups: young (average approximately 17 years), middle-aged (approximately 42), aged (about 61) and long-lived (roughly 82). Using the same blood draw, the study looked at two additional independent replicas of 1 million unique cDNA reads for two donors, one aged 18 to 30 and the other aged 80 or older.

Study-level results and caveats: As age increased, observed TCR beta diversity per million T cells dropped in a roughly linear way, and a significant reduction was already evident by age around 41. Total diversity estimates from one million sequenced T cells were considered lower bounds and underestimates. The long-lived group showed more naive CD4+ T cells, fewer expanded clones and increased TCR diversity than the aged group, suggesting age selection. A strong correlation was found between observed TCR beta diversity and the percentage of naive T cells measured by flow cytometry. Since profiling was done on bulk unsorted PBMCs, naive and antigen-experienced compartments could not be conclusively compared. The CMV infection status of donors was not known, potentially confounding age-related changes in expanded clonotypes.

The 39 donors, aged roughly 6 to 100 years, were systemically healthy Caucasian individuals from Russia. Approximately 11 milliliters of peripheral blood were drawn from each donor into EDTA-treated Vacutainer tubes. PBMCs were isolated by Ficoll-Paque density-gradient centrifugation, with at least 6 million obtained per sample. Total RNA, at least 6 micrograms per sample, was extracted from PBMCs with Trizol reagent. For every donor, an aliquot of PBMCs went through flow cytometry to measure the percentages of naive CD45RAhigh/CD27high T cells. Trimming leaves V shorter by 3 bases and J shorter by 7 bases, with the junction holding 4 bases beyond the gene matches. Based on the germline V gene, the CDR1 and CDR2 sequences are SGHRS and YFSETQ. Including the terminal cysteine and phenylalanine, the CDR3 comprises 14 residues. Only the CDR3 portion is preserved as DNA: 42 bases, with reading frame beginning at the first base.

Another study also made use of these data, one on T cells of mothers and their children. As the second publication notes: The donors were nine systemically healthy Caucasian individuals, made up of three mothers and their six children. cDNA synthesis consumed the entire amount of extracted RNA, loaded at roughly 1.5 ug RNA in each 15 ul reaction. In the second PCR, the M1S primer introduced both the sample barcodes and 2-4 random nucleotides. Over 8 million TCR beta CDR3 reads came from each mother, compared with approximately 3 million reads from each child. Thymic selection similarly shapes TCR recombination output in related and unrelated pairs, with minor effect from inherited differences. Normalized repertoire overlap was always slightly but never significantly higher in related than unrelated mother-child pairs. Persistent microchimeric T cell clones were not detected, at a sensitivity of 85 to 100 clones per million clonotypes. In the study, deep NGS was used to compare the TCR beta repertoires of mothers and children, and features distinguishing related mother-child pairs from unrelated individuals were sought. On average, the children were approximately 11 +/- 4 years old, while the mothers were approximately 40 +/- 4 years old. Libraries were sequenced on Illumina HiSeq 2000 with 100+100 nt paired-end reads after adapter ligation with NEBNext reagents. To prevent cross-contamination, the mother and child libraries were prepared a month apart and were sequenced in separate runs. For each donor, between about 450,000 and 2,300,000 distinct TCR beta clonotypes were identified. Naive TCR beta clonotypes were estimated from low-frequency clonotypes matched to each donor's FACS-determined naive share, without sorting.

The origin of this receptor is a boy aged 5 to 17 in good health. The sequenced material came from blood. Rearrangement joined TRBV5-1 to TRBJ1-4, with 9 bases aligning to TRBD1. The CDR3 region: CASSSGQGSEKLFF. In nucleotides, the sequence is TGCGCCAGCAGCTCGGGACAGGGCAGTGAAAAACTGTTTTTT. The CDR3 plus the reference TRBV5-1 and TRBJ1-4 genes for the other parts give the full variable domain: KAGVTQTPRYLIKTRGQQVTLSCSPISGHRSVSWYQQTPGQGLQFLFEYFSETQRNKGNFPGRFSGRQFSNSRSEMNVSTLELGDSALYLCASSSGQGSEKLFFGSGTQLSVL.